A single sample is the source of the 4 T cell receptor beta chains below, sequenced in a study of graft-versus-host responses after intestinal transplantation. Here immunoSEQ multiplex PCR was the method, and the copy in TCRdb shows in-frame clones only, minus some. The data show about 51,000 clones, with approximately 88% seen just once and 0.62% held by the top ten. These receptors are not linked to any known antigen. The material was unstimulated CD4+ T cells sorted from spleen or lymph node cells, obtained before transplant. These receptors were obtained from a human donor who was the organ donor for an intestinal transplant.

This chain connects TRBV7-2 to TRBJ2-2; D is ambiguous. In germline, CDR1 is SGHTA, CDR2 FQGNSA. V gave up 0 bases and J gave up 0 bases, with 8 bases separating them. This CDR3 contains 16 residues. CDR3 nucleotide sequence: TGTGCCAGCAGCTTAGCGGTAACAACGAACACCGGGGAGCTGTTTTTT. It specifies CASSLAVTTNTGELFF.

This chain uses TRBV5-1 with TRBJ2-3; 11 bases match TRBD2. Per the germline V gene, CDR1 is SGHRS and CDR2 is YFSETQ. The V and J ends lost 1 base and 5 bases, in that order; junction bases with no gene match: 0. This CDR3 contains 14 residues. The DNA of the CDR3 is TGCGCCAGCAGCTTGACTAGCGGGAGAGATACGCAGTATTTT. It codes for CASSLTSGRDTQYF.

V and J are TRBV25-1 and TRBJ2-1, with 9 bases matching TRBD2. The CDR3 loop spans 15 amino acids. V lost 2 bases to trimming and J lost 2 bases; unmatched junction nucleotides: 1. Per germline, CDR1 MGHDK and CDR2 SYGVNS. DNA for the CDR3: TGTGCCAGCAGTGAAGCGGGAGGGCCCTACAATGAGCAGTTCTTC. The encoded protein is CASSEAGGPYNEQFF.

This sequence joins TRBV19 and TRBJ2-3, with TRBD2 identical over 8 bases. The CDR3 loop spans 14 amino acids. Germline V gene lookup returns CDR1 LNHDA and CDR2 SQIVND (reference sequence). V was clipped by 9 bases and J by 0 bases; unmatched bases: 5. CDR3 in DNA: TGTGCCAGCAAAAAGCGGGGGAGCACAGATACGCAGTATTTT. It encodes CASKKRGSTDTQYF.